A single sample gave rise to the 5 T cell receptor beta chains below, sequenced in a study of blood T cell repertoires in COVID-19. TCRdb's copy holds only in-frame clones and misses some; the assay was immunoSEQ multiplex PCR. The sample holds about 64,000 clones, 70% to 90% seen once. Sequencing input: peripheral blood. The source of these receptors is a man between 65 and 85 years old with acute or convalescent COVID-19.

The J gene is TRBJ1-1, the V gene TRBV19; D possibly corresponds to TRBD1 (6 bases). Germline V gene sequence: CDR1 LNHDA, CDR2 SQIVND (reference sequence). V lost 8 bases and J 3 bases, leaving 13 bases between the germline ends. The CDR3 contains 13 residues. CDR3 sequence: CASGEGHDTEAFF. Here the CDR3 DNA reads TGTGCCAGTGGGGAGGGACATGACACTGAAGCTTTCTTT.

The V and J genes are TRBV25-1 and TRBJ2-7; 8 bases are a match to TRBD1. V was clipped by 5 bases and J by 9 bases; unmatched bases: 9. The CDR3 extends over 13 amino acids. CDR1 and CDR2 from the germline V gene are MGHDK and SYGVNS. The CDR3, as DNA: TGTGCCAGCAGTCGGACAGGGCCCCTGGCGCAGTACTTC. Translation gives CASSRTGPLAQYF.

The chain uses TRBV30 and TRBJ1-5, with 7 bases fitting TRBD1. Germline V lookup: CDR1 GTSNPN, CDR2 SVGIG (reference sequence). The CDR3 is made up of 18 amino acids. After removal of 2 bases from V and 0 bases from J, the junction contained 13 bases not matched to a gene. CDR3 sequence: CAWSPSKTGRYSNQPQHF. CDR3 coding DNA: TGTGCCTGGAGTCCTTCCAAGACAGGGCGCTATAGCAATCAGCCCCAGCATTTT. Looking up the rest from reference TRBV30 and TRBJ1-5 gives the full variable domain: SQTIHQWPATLVQPVGSPLSLECTVEGTSNPNLYWYRQAAGRGLQLLFYSVGIGQISSEVPQNLSASRPQDRQFILSSKKLLLSDSGFYLCAWSPSKTGRYSNQPQHFGDGTRLSIL.

The chain joins TRBV24-1 to TRBJ2-1, with D perhaps matching TRBD1 (5 bases). Germline V CDR1 and CDR2: KGHDR, SFDVKD. Deletions cut 4 bases from V and 0 bases from J, with 12 bases between. The CDR3 contains 16 residues. CDR3 in DNA: TGTGCCACCAGTGAACAGACAGCTAGCTCCTACAATGAGCAGTTCTTC. It translates to CATSEQTASSYNEQFF.

The rearrangement uses TRBV2 and TRBJ1-4; D uncertain. The CDR3 length is 13 residues. Germline assignment: CDR1 SNHLY and CDR2 FYNNEI. V lost 8 bases, J lost 4 bases, and 11 bases lay in between. The CDR3 DNA follows: TGTGCCAGCCTGGTGGGCCTTAATGAAAAACTGTTTTTT. Protein sequence: CASLVGLNEKLFF.